One and the same sample provided the 32 T cell receptor beta chains below, sequenced in a study of blood T cell repertoires in COVID-19. Using immunoSEQ multiplex PCR, the repertoire was profiled, and TCRdb retains in-frame clones only, with some absent. The sample includes more than 300,000 clones, roughly 91% of them seen just once. The sequenced material came from PBMCs or T cells enriched from blood (not recorded which). These receptors came from a woman younger than 45 who had recovered from COVID-19.

This clone has only one observation. V usage is TRBV9 and J usage is TRBJ1-1, with D unresolved. Trimming took 4 bases from V and 5 from J, leaving 12 bases between them. The CDR3 covers 13 residues. Germline CDR1 reads SGDLS; CDR2 reads YYNGEE. CDR3: CASSHGGGTEAFF. In DNA form, the CDR3 reads TGTGCCAGCAGCCACGGCGGAGGTACTGAAGCTTTCTTT.

This clone was counted a single time. The V and J genes are TRBV15 and TRBJ1-4; D is perhaps TRBD1 (5 bases). The ends were cut back, 5 bases at V and 5 bases at J, with 15 bases in the middle. The CDR3 totals 15 residues. Looked up from germline, CDR1 is LNHNV and CDR2 is YYDKDF (reference sequence). The CDR3 spells CATSLPSGVNEKLFF. CDR3 coding DNA: TGTGCCACCAGCCTACCATCGGGGGTAAATGAAAAACTGTTTTTT.

The V call is TRBV9, the J call TRBJ2-1; 11 nucleotides align to TRBD2. Germline-derived CDR1 and CDR2 are SGDLS and YYNGEE. There are 16 residues in the CDR3. Trimming removed 0 bases from V and 4 bases from J; junction bases left unmatched: 3. CDR3 nucleotide sequence: TGTGCCAGCAGCGTAGTTAGCGGGAGGGTGTACAATGAGCAGTTCTTC. Amino acids: CASSVVSGRVYNEQFF.

This chain links TRBV7-8 with TRBJ2-7; 7 bases line up with TRBD1. CDR1 SGHVS and CDR2 FQNEAQ come from the germline V gene. Trimming removed 4 bases from V and 7 bases from J; junction bases left unmatched: 13. The CDR3 contains 15 residues. The CDR3 region is CASSSGVTGADEQYF. The CDR3 nucleotides are TGTGCCAGCAGCTCGGGTGTCACAGGGGCGGATGAGCAGTACTTC.

The gene calls are TRBV7-9 and TRBJ1-2, with D unclear. This CDR3 has 16 residues. In germline, CDR1 is SEHNR, CDR2 FQNEAQ (reference sequence). V gave up 1 base and J gave up 6 bases, with 18 bases separating them. CDR3 amino acids: CASSLGERGLPNGYTF. In DNA form, the CDR3 reads TGTGCCAGCAGCTTAGGGGAACGAGGGCTTCCAAATGGCTACACCTTC. The full variable domain, with the rest looked up from reference TRBV7-9 and TRBJ1-2, is DTGVSQNPRHKITKRGQNVTFRCDPISEHNRLYWYRQTLGQGPEFLTYFQNEAQLEKSRLLSDRFSAERPKGSFSTLEIQRTEQGDSAMYLCASSLGERGLPNGYTFGSGTRLTVV.

The chain couples TRBV12-3 or TRBV12-4 to TRBJ1-2; D perhaps matches TRBD1 (6 bases). The CDR3 extends over 13 amino acids. V was clipped by 5 bases and J by 5 bases, with 12 bases between them. In DNA form, the CDR3 reads TGTGCCAGCAGTGACAGGATTCCTTATGGCTACACCTTC. Translating gives CASSDRIPYGYTF.

This clone showed up just a few times. V gene TRBV27 combines with J gene TRBJ1-5, with 10 bases lining up with TRBD1. Looked up from germline, CDR1 is MNHEY and CDR2 is SMNVEV (reference sequence). The CDR3 extends over 16 amino acids. The V and J ends lost 6 bases and 1 base, in that order; junction bases with no gene match: 6. The CDR3, as DNA: TGTGCCAGCAGCCATACGGGACAGGGGAGCAATCAGCCCCAGCATTTT. It codes for CASSHTGQGSNQPQHF.

The CDR3 DNA reads as TGCGCCAGCAGTCAGGCCACAGGGGGCGAAGGAGAAGCTTTCTTT. Its translation is CASSQATGGEGEAFF. V usage is TRBV5-1 and J usage is TRBJ1-1; TRBD1 matches at 9 bases. The CDR3 totals 15 residues. V shed 5 bases, J shed 8 bases, and the junction held 13 bases outside the gene matches. From germline, CDR1 is SGHRS and CDR2 YFSETQ.

This clone was seen a handful of times. The V call is TRBV27, the J call TRBJ1-5; D uncertain. Trimming removed 6 bases at V and 0 bases at J, with 15 bases between. The germline CDR1 and CDR2 sequences are MNHEY and SMNVEV (reference sequence). CDR3 length: 16 amino acids. The CDR3 region has the DNA TGTGCCAGCAGCAGAAGTCAGGCCCTTAGCAATCAGCCCCAGCATTTT. Translation: CASSRSQALSNQPQHF.

CDR3 sequence reads: CASSLPGGRGPAFF. The CDR3 region has the DNA TGTGCCAGCAGTTTACCGGGGGGTCGGGGGCCAGCTTTCTTT. The rearrangement joins TRBV27 to TRBJ1-1, with D maybe TRBD1 (6 bases). The V gene lost 2 bases and the J gene lost 10 bases, with 17 bases spanning the gap. The CDR3 runs to 14 residues. CDR1 is MNHEY, CDR2 SMNVEV, per germline (reference sequence).

The V and J genes are TRBV7-2 and TRBJ2-5; 7 nucleotides agree with TRBD2. The CDR3 consists of 14 residues. Trimming took 4 bases from V and 2 from J; bases not matched to a gene: 4. Germline assignment: CDR1 SGHTA and CDR2 FQGNSA. Written as DNA, the CDR3 is TGTGCCAGCAGCTCTTGGGGGGGGCAAGAGACCCAGTACTTC. It specifies CASSSWGGQETQYF.

The V gene is TRBV6-2 or TRBV6-3, the J gene TRBJ2-3; the D gene is possibly TRBD2 (5 bases). V lost 2 bases, J lost 1 base, and 10 bases lay in between. Germline loops: CDR1 MNHEY, CDR2 SVGEGT. This CDR3 is built from 15 residues. CDR3 loop: CASSYVEVGTDTQYF. In DNA form, the CDR3 reads TGTGCCAGCAGTTACGTGGAGGTAGGCACAGATACGCAGTATTTT.

The V call is TRBV18, the J call TRBJ1-1; D is possibly TRBD1 (5 bases). Germline CDR1 KGHSH, CDR2 LQKENI. V gave up 3 bases and J gave up 6 bases, with 11 bases separating them. This CDR3 contains 13 residues. The CDR3 protein is CASSPAGYAEAFF. In DNA, the CDR3 is TGTGCCAGCTCACCCGCAGGGTACGCTGAAGCTTTCTTT.

The chain couples TRBV12-3 or TRBV12-4 to TRBJ2-5, with D unresolved. V dropped 7 bases and J dropped 4 bases, with 10 bases sitting between them. This CDR3 is built from 12 residues. CDR3 protein: CASTRPGETQYF. Here the CDR3 DNA reads TGTGCCAGCACCCGGCCAGGAGAGACCCAGTACTTC.

This chain uses TRBV5-1 with TRBJ1-1; 7 bases line up with TRBD1. Germline trimming cut 5 bases from V and 1 base from J; bases unmatched to any gene: 11. Germline V CDR1 and CDR2: SGHRS, YFSETQ. The CDR3 runs 16 residues. CDR3 bases: TGCGCCAGCAGTTTTAAGTTGACAGGGTCGAACACTGAAGCTTTCTTT. Amino acids: CASSFKLTGSNTEAFF. The full variable domain, its missing parts supplied by reference TRBV5-1 and TRBJ1-1, is KAGVTQTPRYLIKTRGQQVTLSCSPISGHRSVSWYQQTPGQGLQFLFEYFSETQRNKGNFPGRFSGRQFSNSRSEMNVSTLELGDSALYLCASSFKLTGSNTEAFFGQGTRLTVV.

This chain joins TRBV4-2 and TRBJ1-2; TRBD1 matches at 8 bases. The CDR3 is 14 residues long. J lost 7 bases, V lost 4 bases, and 8 bases had no gene match. Germline-derived CDR1 and CDR2 are LGHNA and YNFKEQ. CDR3 in amino acids: CASSPLTGGAGYTF. The CDR3 region has the DNA TGTGCCAGCAGCCCCCTCACAGGGGGAGCTGGCTACACCTTC.

This chain connects TRBV3-1 (or the pseudogene TRBV3-2) to TRBJ2-4; 10 bases line up with TRBD2. The ends lost 1 base at V and 5 bases at J; junction bases unmatched: 5. CDR1 LGHDT and CDR2 YNNKEL come from the germline V gene (reference sequence). There are 16 residues in the CDR3. The CDR3 protein is CASSQVASGSQNIQYF. CDR3 bases: TGTGCCAGCAGCCAAGTGGCTAGCGGGAGCCAAAACATTCAGTACTTC.

The chain uses TRBV6-6 and TRBJ1-4; a weak D match, TRBD1 (6 bases). The CDR3 runs to 17 residues. Trimming left V 5 bases short and J 3 bases short, with 19 bases between. Germline V gene data show CDR1 as MNHNY and CDR2 as SVGAGI (reference sequence). The CDR3, as DNA: TGTGCCAGCAGTAGATCCAGGGGTATTGCGTCTAATGAAAAACTGTTTTTT. Its translation is CASSRSRGIASNEKLFF.

The chain carries TRBV9 and TRBJ2-1; D ambiguous. The CDR3 loop spans 15 amino acids. Germline V gives CDR1 SGDLS, CDR2 YYNGEE. V was trimmed by 0 bases and J by 2 bases, leaving 9 bases between them. CDR3 amino acids: CASSVVRDTYNEQFF. DNA of the CDR3: TGTGCCAGCAGCGTAGTAAGAGATACCTACAATGAGCAGTTCTTC.

This chain joins TRBV21-1 and TRBJ2-4; TRBD1 is the table's D call, not checked against the DNA. TRBV21-1 is flagged as a pseudogene. The CDR3 loop spans 13 amino acids. The CDR3 reads CASSTTGYWLKYF. In nucleotides, the CDR3 is TGTGCCAGCAGCACCACAGGGTATTGGCTTAAGTACTTC.

The gene calls are TRBV5-1 and TRBJ1-3, with D tentatively TRBD1 (6 bases). The length of the CDR3 is 14 residues. The V gene lost 4 bases and the J gene lost 7 bases, with 15 bases spanning the gap. The germline V gene has CDR1 SGHRS and CDR2 YFSETQ. In DNA, the CDR3 is TGCGCCAGCAGCAGGACAGAAGGGGTGAACACCATATATTTT. It translates to CASSRTEGVNTIYF.

J is TRBJ2-5 and V is TRBV7-9, with D possibly being TRBD2 (5 bases). Trimming took off 5 bases at V and 4 bases at J, with 14 bases between the two ends. Germline lookup yields CDR1 SEHNR and CDR2 FQNEAQ (reference sequence). This CDR3 comprises 14 residues. The chain's CDR3 is CASSRPAGGETQYF. The DNA for the CDR3 is TGTGCCAGCAGCCGACCCGCGGGTGGAGAGACCCAGTACTTC.

The rearrangement uses TRBV5-4 and TRBJ2-3, with 7 bases matching TRBD1. The CDR3 spans 16 residues. Germline V gene sequence: CDR1 SGHNT, CDR2 YYREEE (reference sequence). V was pared by 4 bases and J by 5 bases, with 13 bases of the junction left unmatched. The CDR3, as DNA: TGTGCCAGCAGCCTACACAGGGGTAATTTGTTAGATACGCAGTATTTT. Translated, it gives CASSLHRGNLLDTQYF.

This clone was seen only once. The chain couples TRBV7-3 to TRBJ2-1; D gene unclear. This CDR3 is 15 amino acids long. Per the germline V gene, CDR1 is SGHTA and CDR2 is FQGTGA. The ends were cut back, 4 bases at V and 0 bases at J, with 10 bases in the middle. The CDR3 reads CASSSQRDSYNEQFF. Written as DNA, the CDR3 is TGTGCCAGCAGCTCCCAGCGAGACTCCTACAATGAGCAGTTCTTC.

V is TRBV28 and J is TRBJ1-2; a possible D gene is TRBD1 (6 bases). The CDR3 extends over 13 amino acids. In germline, CDR1 is MDHEN, CDR2 SYDVKM. The ends were cut back, 4 bases at V and 4 bases at J, with 10 bases in the middle. CDR3 sequence reads: CASSSGQPYGYTF. The CDR3 DNA sequence: TGTGCCAGCAGTTCCGGACAGCCCTATGGCTACACCTTC.

This clone was recorded only once. The J gene is TRBJ1-4, the V gene TRBV19; the D is unclear. Per the germline V gene, CDR1 is LNHDA and CDR2 is SQIVND (reference sequence). The CDR3 length is 14 residues. The germline V and J ends were trimmed by 3 bases and 2 bases, with 7 bases remaining between them. The CDR3 region is CASSIARTNEKLFF. The CDR3 region has the DNA TGTGCCAGTAGTATCGCCAGGACTAATGAAAAACTGTTTTTT.

The rearrangement uses TRBV5-5 and TRBJ1-1, with a tentative D call TRBD1 (5 bases). The CDR3 loop spans 14 amino acids. V lost 4 bases, J lost 1 base, and 11 bases lay in between. Germline CDR1 is SGHKS and CDR2 is YYEKEE (reference sequence). CDR3 nucleotide sequence: TGTGCCAGCAGCCTCGTTGGACAGAACACTGAAGCTTTCTTT. As protein: CASSLVGQNTEAFF.

A few counts support this clone. This chain's CDR3 is CASGGDSSPYEQYF. The CDR3 DNA sequence: TGTGCCAGCGGCGGGGACTCTTCCCCCTACGAGCAGTACTTC. The chain has TRBV9 and TRBJ2-7, with D possibly matching TRBD2 (6 bases). The CDR3 sequence is 14 residues long. From germline, CDR1 is SGDLS and CDR2 YYNGEE. Trimming cost V 7 bases and J 2 bases, with 16 bases left between them.

V gene TRBV29-1 combines with J gene TRBJ2-1; 8 bases match TRBD1. CDR3 length: 16 residues. The germline V gene encodes CDR1 SQVTM and CDR2 ANQGSEA. The ends lost 7 bases at V and 4 bases at J; junction bases unmatched: 15. CDR3 in amino acids: CSAAGQSGQEYNEQFF. The CDR3 nucleotides are TGCAGCGCCGCCGGACAATCGGGACAGGAATACAATGAGCAGTTCTTC.

This chain uses TRBV13 with TRBJ1-3, with TRBD1 identical over 7 bases. The CDR3 is made up of 17 amino acids. Germline CDR1 and CDR2: PRHDT and FYEKMQ (reference sequence). V was clipped by 5 bases and J by 0 bases; unmatched bases: 10. CDR3 residues: CASSLRDRYYSGNTIYF. The DNA for the CDR3 is TGTGCCAGCAGCCTAAGGGACAGATATTACTCTGGAAACACCATATATTTT.

This clone appeared once. The genes are TRBV27 and TRBJ2-1; the match to TRBD2 covers 7 bases. Germline CDR1 is MNHEY and CDR2 is SMNVEV (reference sequence). This CDR3 is 15 amino acids long. Trimming at V came to 5 bases and at J to 8 bases, leaving 12 bases not matched to a gene. This chain's CDR3 is CASSLRTRNSDEQFF. CDR3 DNA sequence: TGTGCCAGCAGTCTTCGGACTAGGAACTCCGATGAGCAGTTCTTC.

This clone occurred a few times. In DNA, the CDR3 is TGTGCCAGCAGTTTAGAACAGGGGCGGCAGCCCCAGCATTTT. Protein product: CASSLEQGRQPQHF. The chain combines TRBV6-5 with TRBJ1-5; 7 bases are shared with TRBD1. The CDR3 extends over 14 amino acids. The germline gives CDR1 MNHEY, CDR2 SVGAGI. With V trimmed by 4 bases and J by 7 bases, 7 bases remained unmatched.